This is a list of T cell receptor beta chains from one sample in a study of T cells in localized non-small cell lung cancer. Some clones are missing from TCRdb's copy, which holds only in-frame ones; the method was immunoSEQ multiplex PCR. This table holds 40,000 to 55,000 clones, around 81% found once. The sequences come from peripheral blood mononuclear cells, collected before any cancer treatment. The receptors derive from a man aged 35-75 years with stage III lung adenocarcinoma. The CDR3 runs from the conserved cysteine through the conserved F or W. Fields, in order: CDR3 protein, J gene, V gene.

CDR3aa: CASSRGGWETQYF; j_gene: TRBJ2-5; v_gene: TRBV7-2
CDR3aa: CASAGGNLKETQYF; j_gene: TRBJ2-5; v_gene: TRBV6-5
CDR3aa: CASSPVDTGNTIYF; j_gene: TRBJ1-3; v_gene: TRBV6-5
CDR3aa: CASRDINTDTQYF; j_gene: TRBJ2-3; v_gene: TRBV19
CDR3aa: CASSLLFSGHYEQYF; j_gene: TRBJ2-7; v_gene: TRBV5-1
CDR3aa: CASSAGTASTDTQYF; j_gene: TRBJ2-3; v_gene: TRBV2
CDR3aa: CASSLRGGVDGLYGYTF; j_gene: TRBJ1-2; v_gene: TRBV27
CDR3aa: CASSQDLGTGGETQYF; j_gene: TRBJ2-5; v_gene: TRBV4-2
CDR3aa: CASSRSGGSYEQYF; j_gene: TRBJ2-7; v_gene: TRBV6-5
CDR3aa: CASSLPDGTEAFF; j_gene: TRBJ1-1; v_gene: TRBV27
CDR3aa: CASSFEARTDTQYF; j_gene: TRBJ2-3; v_gene: TRBV7-6
CDR3aa: CAWSVQIKGTGKETQYF; j_gene: TRBJ2-5; v_gene: TRBV30
CDR3aa: CAWGEVGETQYF; j_gene: TRBJ2-5; v_gene: TRBV30
CDR3aa: CASSSKRRLGGYTF; j_gene: TRBJ1-2; v_gene: TRBV14
CDR3aa: CSVTRGGLNNEQFF; j_gene: TRBJ2-1; v_gene: TRBV29-1
CDR3aa: CASSLSGVNQETQYF; j_gene: TRBJ2-5; v_gene: TRBV5-1
CDR3aa: CASSLRGPSYNEQFF; j_gene: TRBJ2-1; v_gene: TRBV7-2
CDR3aa: CASSTGRQGLEAFF; j_gene: TRBJ1-1; v_gene: TRBV5-1
CDR3aa: CASSAQDYTEAFF; j_gene: TRBJ1-1; v_gene: TRBV6-5
CDR3aa: CASSWTYREAFF; j_gene: TRBJ1-1; v_gene: TRBV5-6
CDR3aa: CASSITQNTGELLF; j_gene: TRBJ2-2; v_gene: TRBV5-6
CDR3aa: CASSLGQNTEAFF; j_gene: TRBJ1-1; v_gene: TRBV11-3
CDR3aa: CASARWGGTDTQYF; j_gene: TRBJ2-3; v_gene: TRBV25-1
CDR3aa: CASSGPRYGQGGREKLFF; j_gene: TRBJ1-4; v_gene: TRBV2
CDR3aa: CASSSAWGTTGELFF; j_gene: TRBJ2-2; v_gene: TRBV6-5
CDR3aa: CASGLGTKETQYF; j_gene: TRBJ2-5; v_gene: TRBV12-5
CDR3aa: CASSSGNYGYTF; j_gene: TRBJ1-2; v_gene: TRBV6-5
CDR3aa: CASSLDRYGRAYSYEQYF; j_gene: TRBJ2-7; v_gene: TRBV5-1